A single sample is the source of the 20 T cell receptor beta chains below, sequenced in a study of shared clonotypes between healthy human individuals. Sequenced by immunoSEQ multiplex PCR; TCRdb stores in-frame clones only, minus some. The sample yields approximately 2.3 million clones, more than 80% seen once. The sequencing sample was made of naive CD4+ T cells from PBMCs. Subset meaning: CD45RA+ positively selected. All receptors come from a man aged 18 to 30 in good health. Some clones in this sample may be carry-over from other donors' samples.

The rearrangement joins TRBV7-2 to TRBJ1-2; TRBD1 matches at 8 bases. Germline assignment: CDR1 SGHTA and CDR2 FQGNSA. Germline trimming cut 2 bases from V and 0 bases from J; bases unmatched to any gene: 11. The CDR3 has 18 residues. CDR3: CASSLTGGIALSNYGYTF. CDR3 coding DNA: TGTGCCAGCAGCTTAACAGGGGGTATAGCTTTGTCTAACTATGGCTACACCTTC.

Note on this clone: Different DNA sequences within this sample yield the same CDR3. This chain uses TRBV5-4 with TRBJ2-5; no clear D. In germline, CDR1 is SGHNT, CDR2 YYREEE (reference sequence). The CDR3 extends over 12 amino acids. Trimming pared 6 bases from V and 2 bases from J, leaving 8 bases between. CDR3 DNA: TGTGCCAGCACCGCCGGGCAAGAGACCCAGTACTTC. It specifies CASTAGQETQYF.

The V call is TRBV6-5, the J call TRBJ2-7, with D possibly TRBD2 on 5 matching bases. Trimming shortened V by 8 bases and J by 5 bases, and 16 bases separated the two germline ends. Looked up from germline, CDR1 is MNHEY and CDR2 is SVGAGI. The CDR3 is 13 amino acids. CDR3 protein: CASSGIGPNEQYF. The CDR3 DNA sequence: TGTGCCAGCTCCGGGATCGGCCCCAACGAGCAGTACTTC.

The gene calls are TRBV28 and TRBJ1-5; TRBD1 agrees at 10 bases. The CDR3 has 13 amino acids. The ends lost 6 bases at V and 5 bases at J; junction bases unmatched: 1. Per the germline V gene, CDR1 is MDHEN and CDR2 is SYDVKM. The CDR3 nucleotides read TGTGCCAGCAGAGGGACAGGGGATCAGCCCCAGCATTTT. Residues: CASRGTGDQPQHF.

V gene TRBV4-1 combines with J gene TRBJ1-6; possibly TRBD1 for D (6 bases). Germline lookup yields CDR1 MGHRA and CDR2 YSYEKL. V lost 4 bases to trimming and J lost 6 bases, with 19 bases between them. The CDR3 is 17 residues long. The CDR3 DNA reads TGCGCCAGCAGCCCCCTGGGGGGCGCAATCTTTAATTCACCCCTCCACTTT. It specifies CASSPLGGAIFNSPLHF.

The gene calls are TRBV27 and TRBJ1-1; possibly TRBD1 for D (5 bases). V lost 7 bases and J 3 bases, leaving 18 bases between the germline ends. Germline CDR1 and CDR2: MNHEY and SMNVEV (reference sequence). This CDR3 region has 15 residues. The CDR3 coding sequence is TGTGCCAGCATACCAAGCCCCCGGGACCACACTGAAGCTTTCTTT. Translation gives CASIPSPRDHTEAFF.

This chain joins TRBV30 and TRBJ2-7; D might be TRBD2 (5 bases). This CDR3 comprises 12 residues. With 3 bases removed from V and 5 bases from J, the gap between germline ends came to 11 bases. From germline, CDR1 is GTSNPN and CDR2 SVGIG (reference sequence). The CDR3 DNA reads as TGTGCCTGGAGGGTGGGAGCCGACGAGCAGTACTTC. Its protein product is CAWRVGADEQYF.

A note on this clone: Other DNA sequences from this sample encode an identical CDR3 as well. This chain connects TRBV7-2 to TRBJ1-5; D is uncertain. CDR1 and CDR2 from the germline V gene are SGHTA and FQGNSA. The V end was cut by 1 base, the J end by 6 bases, with 13 bases between. CDR3 length equals 15 residues. CDR3 region: CASSLVGLGGQPQHF. DNA of the CDR3: TGTGCCAGCAGCTTAGTAGGGTTGGGTGGTCAGCCCCAGCATTTT.

This chain joins TRBV7-2 and TRBJ2-7; TRBD2 agrees at 7 bases. V dropped 0 bases and J dropped 4; count of bases not matched to a gene: 3. The length of the CDR3 is 14 residues. The germline CDR1 and CDR2 sequences are SGHTA and FQGNSA. The DNA for the CDR3 is TGTGCCAGCAGCTTAGCGGGGGGGGAATACGAGCAGTACTTC. Translation gives CASSLAGGEYEQYF.

The chain couples TRBV10-1 to TRBJ2-7; D might be TRBD2 (6 bases). The CDR3 spans 15 residues. The V and J ends lost 2 bases and 0 bases respectively, with 11 bases between them. CDR1 and CDR2 (germline): WNHNN, SYGVQD (reference sequence). For the CDR3, the DNA is TGCGCCAGCAGTGAGGCGGGGAGTTCCTCCTACGAGCAGTACTTC. This encodes CASSEAGSSSYEQYF.

The gene calls are TRBV5-4 and TRBJ2-5, with 8 positions matching TRBD2. V lost 1 base to trimming and J lost 1 base; unmatched junction nucleotides: 3. The CDR3 sequence is 15 residues long. Germline CDR1 reads SGHNT; CDR2 reads YYREEE (reference sequence). Here the CDR3 reads CASSLFGTSQETQYF. The CDR3 DNA follows: TGTGCCAGCAGCTTGTTTGGGACTAGCCAAGAGACCCAGTACTTC.

The chain employs TRBV28 and TRBJ1-1; D is ambiguous. Germline V gene data show CDR1 as MDHEN and CDR2 as SYDVKM. The length of the CDR3 is 14 residues. V gave up 4 bases and J gave up 3 bases, with 12 bases separating them. For the CDR3, the DNA is TGTGCCAGCAGTTCCTACCCGGTGGACACTGAAGCTTTCTTT. Translation gives CASSSYPVDTEAFF.

The V and J genes are TRBV7-9 and TRBJ2-1; D is possibly TRBD1 (7 bases). V lost 5 bases and J 3 bases, leaving 14 bases between the germline ends. The CDR3 spans 15 residues. Germline V gene data show CDR1 as SEHNR and CDR2 as FQNEAQ (reference sequence). This CDR3 is CASSPRQGGYNEQFF. CDR3 in DNA: TGTGCCAGCAGCCCCCGCCAGGGGGGCTACAATGAGCAGTTCTTC.

This chain connects TRBV19 to TRBJ1-2; the match to TRBD1 covers 7 bases. The CDR3 totals 15 residues. Germline V gene sequence: CDR1 LNHDA, CDR2 SQIVND (reference sequence). The ends lost 5 bases at V and 0 bases at J; junction bases unmatched: 6. The CDR3 here is CASSVPGTANYGYTF. The CDR3 nucleotides are TGTGCCAGTAGTGTCCCGGGGACAGCTAACTATGGCTACACCTTC.

The rearrangement uses TRBV28 and TRBJ1-1, with 9 bases that match TRBD1. J was trimmed by 5 bases and V by 7 bases; bases with no gene match: 8. Germline CDR1 reads MDHEN; CDR2 reads SYDVKM. The CDR3 spans 14 residues. CDR3 sequence (DNA): TGTGCCAGCAACACACAGGGGGCAGGGACTGAAGCTTTCTTT. Its translation is CASNTQGAGTEAFF.

This chain uses TRBV5-4 with TRBJ2-3; a possible D gene is TRBD1 (6 bases). CDR1 SGHNT and CDR2 YYREEE come from the germline V gene (reference sequence). Trimming left V 2 bases short and J 11 bases short, with 27 bases between. The CDR3 has 17 amino acids. CDR3 in amino acids: CASSFKQGGGPRVGQYF. Here the CDR3 DNA reads TGTGCCAGCAGCTTCAAACAGGGTGGTGGGCCTCGGGTGGGGCAGTATTTT.

The gene calls are TRBV2 and TRBJ1-5; tentative D call: TRBD1 (6 bases). The CDR3 runs to 13 residues. Trimming stripped 7 bases from V and 7 bases from J, with 14 bases between. The V gene's germline CDR1 is SNHLY and CDR2 FYNNEI. In DNA form, the CDR3 reads TGTGCCAGCACAGGGGTAACCCCCCAGCCCCAGCATTTT. Residues: CASTGVTPQPQHF.

Concerning this clone itself: Other DNA sequences of this sample code for an identical CDR3. This chain links TRBV6-5 with TRBJ2-3; a possible D gene is TRBD2 (6 bases). The germline V and J ends were trimmed by 3 bases and 3 bases, with 13 bases remaining between them. The germline V gene encodes CDR1 MNHEY and CDR2 SVGAGI. There are 15 residues in the CDR3. CDR3 coding DNA: TGTGCCAGCAGTTATCGAGCAGGGACTACAGATACGCAGTATTTT. Amino acids: CASSYRAGTTDTQYF.

The V and J genes are TRBV6-5 and TRBJ1-1, with TRBD1 matching 7 bases. Germline-derived CDR1 and CDR2 are MNHEY and SVGAGI. The J segment lost 9 bases and the V segment lost 2 bases, leaving 6 bases of the junction unmatched. This CDR3 contains 13 residues. The CDR3 spells CASSYGGTVKAFF. The CDR3 DNA sequence: TGTGCCAGCAGTTACGGCGGGACAGTAAAAGCTTTCTTT.

This clone is a singleton in its sample. The chain recombines TRBV4-2 with TRBJ1-4, with D possibly matching TRBD1 (6 bases). The CDR3 spans 18 residues. The V and J ends lost 0 bases and 2 bases respectively, with 16 bases between them. Germline CDR1 and CDR2: LGHNA and YNFKEQ. CDR3 DNA sequence: TGTGCCAGCAGCCAAGATCTGGGGGGGCAAGGGACTAATGAAAAACTGTTTTTT. Encoded protein: CASSQDLGGQGTNEKLFF.